This T cell receptor (beta chain) was profiled in a study of T cell changes during pregnancy in multiple sclerosis. Trimming took off 0 bases at V and 11 bases at J, with 14 bases between the two ends. Germline assignment: CDR1 SGHKS and CDR2 YYEKEE (reference sequence). The CDR3 spans 13 residues. The data were produced by immunoSEQ multiplex PCR, yet TCRdb's version contains in-frame clones alone and is incomplete. The sample consists of tens of thousands of clones, 92% of them appearing once. The chain joins TRBV5-5 to TRBJ1-1, with a weak D call TRBD1 (6 bases). Sequencing used CD8+ T cells from peripheral blood mononuclear cells, obtained in the third trimester of pregnancy. The TCR was taken from a female donor in good health, enrolled as a control in a pregnancy study. CDR3 nucleotides: TGTGCCAGCAGCTTGGAGTGGGGGCGGGAGGCTTTCTTT. This translates into CASSLEWGREAFF.